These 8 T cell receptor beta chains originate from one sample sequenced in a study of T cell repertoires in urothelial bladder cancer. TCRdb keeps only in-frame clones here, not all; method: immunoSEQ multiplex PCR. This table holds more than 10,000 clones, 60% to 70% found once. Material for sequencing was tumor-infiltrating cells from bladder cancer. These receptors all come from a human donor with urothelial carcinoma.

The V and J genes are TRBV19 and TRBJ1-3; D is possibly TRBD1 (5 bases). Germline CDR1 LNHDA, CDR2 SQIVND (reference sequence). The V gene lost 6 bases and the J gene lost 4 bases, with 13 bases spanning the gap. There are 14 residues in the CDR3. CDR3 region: CASSSGGSGNTIYF. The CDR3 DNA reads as TGTGCCAGTAGCTCCGGGGGATCCGGAAACACCATATATTTT.

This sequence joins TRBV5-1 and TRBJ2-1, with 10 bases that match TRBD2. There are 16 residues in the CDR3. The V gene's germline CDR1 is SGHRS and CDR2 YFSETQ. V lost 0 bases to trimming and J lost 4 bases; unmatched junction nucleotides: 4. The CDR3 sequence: CASSLGSSGGYNEQFF. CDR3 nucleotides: TGCGCCAGCAGCTTGGGGTCTAGCGGGGGTTACAATGAGCAGTTCTTC.

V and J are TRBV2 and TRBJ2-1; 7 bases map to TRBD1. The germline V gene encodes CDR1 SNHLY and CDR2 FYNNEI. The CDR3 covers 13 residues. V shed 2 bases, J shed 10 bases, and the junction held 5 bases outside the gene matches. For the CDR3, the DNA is TGTGCCAGCAGTGAACAACAGGGGAACGAGCAGTTCTTC. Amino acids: CASSEQQGNEQFF.

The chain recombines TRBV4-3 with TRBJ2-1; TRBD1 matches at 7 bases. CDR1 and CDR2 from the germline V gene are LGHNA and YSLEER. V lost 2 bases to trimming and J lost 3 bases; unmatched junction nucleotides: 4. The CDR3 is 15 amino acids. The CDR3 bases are TGCGCCAGCAGCCAAAACAGGGGCAGCTACAATGAGCAGTTCTTC. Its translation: CASSQNRGSYNEQFF.

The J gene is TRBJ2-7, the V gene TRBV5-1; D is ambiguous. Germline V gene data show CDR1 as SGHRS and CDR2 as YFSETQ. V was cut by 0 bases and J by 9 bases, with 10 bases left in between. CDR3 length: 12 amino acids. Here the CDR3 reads CASSLGQTLQYF. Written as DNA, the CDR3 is TGCGCCAGCAGCTTGGGGCAGACCTTGCAGTACTTC.

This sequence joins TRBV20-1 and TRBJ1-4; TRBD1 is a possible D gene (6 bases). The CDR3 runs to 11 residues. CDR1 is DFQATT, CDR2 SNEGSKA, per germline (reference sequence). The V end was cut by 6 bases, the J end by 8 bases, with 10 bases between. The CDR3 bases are TGCAGTGCCCTCGACAGGGAAAAACTGTTTTTT. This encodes CSALDREKLFF.

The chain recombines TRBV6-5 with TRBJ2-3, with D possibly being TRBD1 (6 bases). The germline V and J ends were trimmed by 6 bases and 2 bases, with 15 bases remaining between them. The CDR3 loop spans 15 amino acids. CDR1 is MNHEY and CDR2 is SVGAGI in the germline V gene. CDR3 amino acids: CASSPQGYLTDTQYF. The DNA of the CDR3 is TGTGCCAGCAGCCCACAGGGTTATCTCACAGATACGCAGTATTTT.

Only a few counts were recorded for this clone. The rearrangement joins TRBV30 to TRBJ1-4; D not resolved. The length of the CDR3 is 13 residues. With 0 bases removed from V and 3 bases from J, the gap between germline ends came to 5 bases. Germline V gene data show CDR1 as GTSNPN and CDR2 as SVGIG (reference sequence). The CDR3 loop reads CAWSVRSNEKLFF. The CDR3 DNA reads TGTGCCTGGAGTGTGAGGTCTAATGAAAAACTGTTTTTT. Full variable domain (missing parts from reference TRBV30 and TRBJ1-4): SQTIHQWPATLVQPVGSPLSLECTVEGTSNPNLYWYRQAAGRGLQLLFYSVGIGQISSEVPQNLSASRPQDRQFILSSKKLLLSDSGFYLCAWSVRSNEKLFFGSGTQLSVL.